The next 26 T cell receptor beta chains were all read from a single sample in a study of CD8 T cells in ankylosing spondylitis. Their target antigens are unknown. Each CDR3 protein is one row after TCRdb ran MiXCR on the 5' RACE reads. The sample shows around 480,000 distinct CDR3 sequences, roughly a sixth of them seen only once. Notes on the study in general: One TCR beta motif, made up of 7 or 8 highly homologous variants, appeared characteristic of ankylosing spondylitis blood.

Sequenced: blood, either unsorted or a sorted T cell fraction (not recorded which). The receptors derive from a male donor with ankylosing spondylitis.

This clonotype was seen a handful of times. The J gene is TRBJ2-3, the V gene TRBV2; TRBD2 might be the D (5 bases). CDR1 SNHLY and CDR2 FYNNEI come from the germline V gene. This CDR3 contains 15 residues. Trimming pared 8 bases from V and 2 bases from J, leaving 17 bases between. The CDR3 nucleotides are TGTGCCAGCTCCCTGGTTCGGGGAAACACAGATACGCAGTATTTT. Translating it yields CASSLVRGNTDTQYF.

The J gene is TRBJ1-4, the V gene TRBV6-1; possibly TRBD1 for D (5 bases). With 5 bases removed from V and 3 bases from J, the gap between germline ends came to 7 bases. The CDR3 is 13 residues long. CDR1 MNHNS and CDR2 SASEGT come from the germline V gene. Here the CDR3 reads CASSLTANEKLFF. CDR3 in DNA: TGTGCCAGCAGTCTGACAGCTAATGAAAAACTGTTTTTT.

J is TRBJ1-6 and V is TRBV15; D is uncertain. Trimming left V 2 bases short and J 7 bases short, with 12 bases between. There are 15 residues in the CDR3. The germline CDR1 and CDR2 sequences are LNHNV and YYDKDF (reference sequence). CDR3 sequence reads: CATSRKGPGNSPLHF. The CDR3 region has the DNA TGTGCCACCAGCAGAAAAGGGCCGGGGAATTCACCCCTCCACTTT.

In DNA form, the CDR3 reads TGCGCCAGCAGCTTCGGGACAGCAAGCTCCTATAATTCACCCCTCCACTTT. It codes for CASSFGTASSYNSPLHF. This chain connects TRBV5-1 to TRBJ1-6; 7 nucleotides match TRBD1. CDR3 length equals 17 residues. V was clipped by 2 bases and J by 0 bases; unmatched bases: 5. Germline V lookup: CDR1 SGHRS, CDR2 YFSETQ.

V and J are TRBV27 and TRBJ2-1, with 13 bases aligning to TRBD2. The V segment lost 4 bases and the J segment 12 bases; nucleotides outside the gene matches: 6. CDR3 length equals 14 residues. Germline CDR1 MNHEY, CDR2 SMNVEV (reference sequence). The CDR3 region is CASSSPRLAGGQFF. As DNA, the CDR3 is TGTGCCAGCAGTTCCCCTCGACTAGCGGGGGGGCAGTTCTTC.

The table lists this clonotype with many counts. The chain recombines TRBV12-3 or TRBV12-4 with TRBJ1-4; tentative D call: TRBD1 (6 bases). The V gene lost 5 bases and the J gene lost 3 bases, with 13 bases spanning the gap. The CDR3 has 15 residues. For the CDR3, the DNA is TGTGCCAGCAGTCTGGGGGGGGCTGCTAATGAAAAACTGTTTTTT. Encoded protein: CASSLGGAANEKLFF.

This clonotype occurred many times. V gene TRBV10-3 combines with J gene TRBJ2-1; the match to TRBD2 covers 7 bases. Germline V lookup: CDR1 ENHRY, CDR2 SYGVKD. This CDR3 spans 17 amino acids. V was pared by 2 bases and J by 7 bases, with 14 bases of the junction left unmatched. In DNA form, the CDR3 reads TGTGCCATCAGTGAGAGAGTTTCCAGCGGGGTTTCAAATGAGCAGTTCTTC. It encodes CAISERVSSGVSNEQFF.

The CDR3, as DNA: TGCAGCGCGCTTTGGAGGTTGGACACTGAAGCTTTCTTT. This gives the protein CSALWRLDTEAFF. The rearrangement joins TRBV29-1 to TRBJ1-1; D remains ambiguous. The CDR3 length is 13 residues. CDR1 is SQVTM and CDR2 is ANQGSEA in the germline V gene. The V gene lost 7 bases and the J gene lost 3 bases, with 15 bases spanning the gap. Filled out from reference TRBV29-1 and TRBJ1-1, the complete variable domain reads SAVISQKPSRDICQRGTSLTIQCQVDSQVTMMFWYRQQPGQSLTLIATANQGSEATYESGFVIDKFPISRPNLTFSTLTVSNMSPEDSSIYLCSALWRLDTEAFFGQGTRLTVV.

The chain is built from TRBV3-1 and TRBJ1-2; TRBD1 aligns across 8 bases. J lost 7 bases, V lost 3 bases, and 7 bases had no gene match. CDR1 LGHDT and CDR2 YNNKEL come from the germline V gene (reference sequence). The CDR3 has 14 residues. The CDR3 coding sequence is TGTGCCAGCAGCCAGTCGACAGGGGTATTTGGCTACACCTTC. Translated, it gives CASSQSTGVFGYTF.

This chain connects TRBV6-5 to TRBJ2-7; D possibly corresponds to TRBD1 (6 bases). This CDR3 region has 9 residues. Germline V gives CDR1 MNHEY, CDR2 SVGAGI. Trimming cost V 7 bases and J 9 bases, with 7 bases left between them. CDR3 nucleotide sequence: TGTGCCAGCAAGACAGGGCAGTACTTC. Translation: CASKTGQYF.

The chain has TRBV12-5 and TRBJ2-5, with TRBD2 identical over 7 bases. The CDR3 sequence is 14 residues long. Per the germline V gene, CDR1 is LGHNT and CDR2 is FRNRAP. V dropped 7 bases and J dropped 4; count of bases not matched to a gene: 9. This CDR3 reads CASAPSGKSETQYF. The CDR3 DNA follows: TGTGCTAGTGCCCCGAGCGGGAAGTCAGAGACCCAGTACTTC.

The chain is built from TRBV11-1 and TRBJ2-7, with unresolved D. Germline CDR1 is SGHAT and CDR2 is FQDESV (reference sequence). The CDR3 covers 18 residues. Trimming removed 6 bases from V and 5 bases from J, with 29 bases in between. The CDR3 coding sequence is TGTGCCAGCAGGCCGCATATGGGCGCCCGACCCCTCGGAAACGAGCAGTACTTC. Translation: CASRPHMGARPLGNEQYF.

The sample holds a few counts of this clonotype. The V gene is TRBV5-1, the J gene TRBJ2-5; D uncertain. CDR3 length: 13 residues. V was cut by 2 bases and J by 5 bases, with 10 bases left in between. The germline V gene encodes CDR1 SGHRS and CDR2 YFSETQ. CDR3 sequence reads: CASSLQAFETQYF. CDR3 sequence (DNA): TGCGCCAGCAGCTTACAAGCGTTTGAGACCCAGTACTTC.

The chain uses TRBV19 and TRBJ2-7, with 8 positions matching TRBD1. The CDR3 is made up of 15 amino acids. The junction had 7 bases not matched to a gene; V was cut back by 2 bases and J by 4 bases. CDR1 is LNHDA and CDR2 is SQIVND in the germline V gene (reference sequence). CDR3 sequence: CASSIRAGGTYEQYF. CDR3 DNA sequence: TGTGCCAGTAGTATACGAGCAGGGGGCACGTACGAGCAGTACTTC.

The rearrangement uses TRBV15 and TRBJ1-5; a weak D match, TRBD1 (5 bases). The CDR3 runs to 15 residues. V gave up 4 bases and J gave up 0 bases, with 10 bases separating them. The V gene's germline CDR1 is LNHNV and CDR2 YYDKDF (reference sequence). CDR3 in amino acids: CATSMGPDSNQPQHF. The CDR3 DNA reads TGTGCCACCAGCATGGGGCCGGATAGCAATCAGCCCCAGCATTTT.

The chain combines TRBV6-5 with TRBJ2-1; TRBD2 agrees at 8 bases. This CDR3 has 15 amino acids. The germline CDR1 and CDR2 sequences are MNHEY and SVGAGI. Losses at the gene ends were 2 bases for V and 5 bases for J; bases not matched to a gene: 5. The CDR3 spells CASSYELAEDNEQFF. CDR3 nucleotide sequence: TGTGCCAGCAGTTACGAACTAGCGGAAGACAATGAGCAGTTCTTC.

The sample holds a few counts of this clonotype. The chain links TRBV6-2 or TRBV6-3 to TRBJ1-6; D gene uncertain. CDR1 and CDR2 from the germline V gene are MNHEY and SVGEGT. The CDR3 length is 15 residues. Trimming removed 6 bases from V and 0 bases from J, with 9 bases in between. The CDR3 coding sequence is TGTGCCAGCAGAATGAAGAGCTCCTATAATTCACCCCTCCACTTT. Amino acid sequence: CASRMKSSYNSPLHF.

This clonotype was seen more than once but under ten times. V gene TRBV12-3 or TRBV12-4 combines with J gene TRBJ2-5, with 10 nucleotides matching TRBD2. V dropped 4 bases and J dropped 5; count of bases not matched to a gene: 7. This CDR3 has 15 residues. This CDR3 reads CASSSEAGGRETQYF. The CDR3 coding sequence is TGTGCCAGCAGTTCGGAAGCGGGAGGGCGCGAGACCCAGTACTTC.

The chain carries TRBV12-3 or TRBV12-4 and TRBJ1-2; unclear D gene. V was cut by 3 bases and J by 7 bases, with 21 bases left in between. The CDR3 contains 16 residues. Written as DNA, the CDR3 is TGTGCCAGCAGTTTGCTCTCTTCCAGGCCCCTGGGTGGCTACACCTTC. This encodes CASSLLSSRPLGGYTF.

This clonotype was seen many times. The rearrangement uses TRBV29-1 and TRBJ2-2; D is unresolved. V lost 1 base to trimming and J lost 6 bases, with 3 bases between them. This CDR3 spans 11 amino acids. From germline, CDR1 is SQVTM and CDR2 ANQGSEA. CDR3 in amino acids: CSVEAAGELFF. For the CDR3, the DNA is TGCAGCGTTGAAGCGGCCGGGGAGCTGTTTTTT.

The sample holds many counts of this clonotype. V and J are TRBV12-3 or TRBV12-4 and TRBJ1-1; a weak D match, TRBD1 (5 bases). Between the trimmed V and J ends, which lost 6 bases and 4 bases, there was a span of 15 bases. The CDR3 contains 14 residues. CDR3: CASSPGRLTTEAFF. The CDR3 DNA reads as TGTGCCAGCAGCCCGGGACGGCTGACCACTGAAGCTTTCTTT.

V is TRBV20-1 and J is TRBJ2-7; D is perhaps TRBD1 (5 bases). The CDR3 has 13 amino acids. V lost 1 base to trimming and J lost 2 bases, with 9 bases between them. Germline CDR1 and CDR2: DFQATT and SNEGSKA (reference sequence). The CDR3 DNA reads TGCAGTGCTAGAGTGCGGACAACCTACGAGCAGTACTTC. Translation gives CSARVRTTYEQYF.

This clonotype was counted many times. This chain connects TRBV29-1 to TRBJ2-3; D not certain. CDR1 and CDR2 from the germline V gene are SQVTM and ANQGSEA. V lost 4 bases to trimming and J lost 4 bases, with 15 bases between them. There are 14 residues in the CDR3. Here the CDR3 reads CSVVKARMADTQYF. CDR3 bases: TGCAGCGTTGTGAAGGCCAGGATGGCAGATACGCAGTATTTT.

A few counts support this clonotype. The rearrangement links TRBV7-2 to TRBJ2-3; tentatively, D is TRBD1 or TRBD2 (5 bases each). This CDR3 is 15 amino acids long. Germline V gene lookup returns CDR1 SGHTA and CDR2 FQGNSA. The V and J ends lost 4 bases and 0 bases respectively, with 11 bases between them. This CDR3 is CASSSDWGSTDTQYF. The CDR3 region has the DNA TGTGCCAGCAGCTCTGACTGGGGGAGCACAGATACGCAGTATTTT. The whole variable domain, filled in from reference TRBV7-2 and TRBJ2-3, reads GAGVSQSPSNKVTEKGKDVELRCDPISGHTALYWYRQSLGQGLEFLIYFQGNSAPDKSGLPSDRFSAERTGGSVSTLTIQRTQQEDSAVYLCASSSDWGSTDTQYFGPGTRLTVL.

This clonotype was counted ten times or more. V usage is TRBV5-1 and J usage is TRBJ1-1; D not resolved. Deletions cut 4 bases from V and 1 base from J, with 8 bases between. Germline lookup yields CDR1 SGHRS and CDR2 YFSETQ. There are 13 residues in the CDR3. CDR3 protein: CASSAHQNTEAFF. The CDR3 DNA sequence: TGCGCCAGCAGCGCTCACCAGAACACTGAAGCTTTCTTT.

V is TRBV5-5 and J is TRBJ1-4; the D is unclear. V lost 1 base, J lost 4 bases, and 8 bases lay in between. The CDR3 totals 14 residues. CDR1 is SGHKS and CDR2 is YYEKEE in the germline V gene (reference sequence). CDR3 sequence reads: CASSLTSLNEKLFF. The DNA for the CDR3 is TGTGCCAGCAGCTTGACCAGCCTTAATGAAAAACTGTTTTTT. Full variable domain (remainder filled in from reference TRBV5-5 and TRBJ1-4): DAGVTQSPTHLIKTRGQQVTLRCSPISGHKSVSWYQQVLGQGPQFIFQYYEKEERGRGNFPDRFSARQFPNYSSELNVNALLLGDSALYLCASSLTSLNEKLFFGSGTQLSVL.